The sequence of this T cell receptor (beta chain) was determined in a study of T cell repertoires in cytomegalovirus infection. Study information: An indication of both CMV infection and matching HLA type came from public TCR beta signatures.

TCRdb passed the reads through MiXCR, listing each CDR3 protein once. The table has about 140,000 distinct CDR3 sequences, under 8.5% seen once. Study results and limitations: Totalled public TCR beta family frequency picked out people who carried CMV plus the relevant HLA. HLA-C-restricted CMV-specific TCR beta clonotypes were dominant in the ex vivo response.

The CDR3 totals 13 residues. Germline V CDR1 and CDR2: LNHDA, SQIVND (reference sequence). V lost 7 bases and J lost 6; bases outside the gene matches: 3. For this clonotype: What it binds is not known.

This clonotype was obtained from a human donor in good health (CMV status not recorded). Some clones in this sample may be carry-over from other donors' samples. Material for sequencing was PBMCs. The rearrangement links TRBV19 to TRBJ1-5; 10 bases align to TRBD1. This chain's CDR3 is CASTGTGVQPQHF. CDR3 nucleotides: TGTGCCAGTACCGGGACAGGGGTTCAGCCCCAGCATTTT.